The present TCR beta chain was sequenced within a study of shared clonotypes between healthy human individuals. Overall study results and limits: Estimated richness values were generally larger in naive subsets than in memory subsets.

Some clones are missing from TCRdb's copy, which holds only in-frame ones; the method was immunoSEQ multiplex PCR. The sample contains around 690,000 clones, 90% of which appear only once. As to this clone: Its antigen remains unknown.

V lost 3 bases and J 1 base, leaving 13 bases between the germline ends. The CDR3 extends over 15 amino acids. Germline V gives CDR1 ENHRY, CDR2 SYGVKD. Input material: memory CD8+ T cells from PBMCs. This sample's subset: CD45RO+ cells pooled with CCR7-negative TemRA cells. This clonotype was obtained from a man aged 18 to 30 in good health. Some clones in this sample may be carry-over from other donors' samples. This chain connects TRBV10-3 to TRBJ2-7; D could derive from TRBD1 or TRBD2 (6 bases each). CDR3 in amino acids: CAISDVGAGSYEQYF. The CDR3 DNA follows: TGTGCCATCAGTGATGTGGGGGCGGGGTCCTACGAGCAGTACTTC.